The 27 T cell receptor beta chains listed next were all sequenced from one sample in a study of radiotherapy plus CTLA-4 blockade in lung cancer. The repertoire was sequenced with immunoSEQ multiplex PCR; TCRdb's copy has only in-frame clones and lacks some. This sample yields 65,000 to 90,000 clones, of which roughly 87% are seen a single time; 35% to 50% belongs to the top ten. Specimen: peripheral blood, collected from a patient treated with radiotherapy plus ipilimumab. All receptors come from a human donor with non-small cell lung cancer that progressed on radiotherapy plus ipilimumab.

V and J are TRBV27 and TRBJ1-2, with D maybe TRBD1 (6 bases). The CDR3 sequence is 13 residues long. V shed 5 bases and J shed 6 bases, with 13 bases lying between them. Germline V lookup: CDR1 MNHEY, CDR2 SMNVEV (reference sequence). CDR3 in amino acids: CASSPLQGDGYTF. CDR3 in DNA: TGTGCCAGCAGTCCCTTACAGGGTGATGGCTACACCTTC.

The V gene is TRBV11-2, the J gene TRBJ2-3, with D possibly matching TRBD2 (5 bases). The germline CDR1 and CDR2 sequences are SGHAT and FQNNGV. V was cut by 5 bases and J by 6 bases, with 18 bases left in between. There are 15 residues in the CDR3. The CDR3 sequence: CASSRRTGNPDTQYF. The CDR3 DNA is TGTGCCAGCAGCCGAAGGACTGGCAATCCGGATACGCAGTATTTT.

The CDR3 region has the DNA TGTGCCAGCAGCGAACAGGGGTTCGGTGCTAATGAAAAACTGTTTTTT. It yields the protein CASSEQGFGANEKLFF. The chain has TRBV6-1 and TRBJ1-4, with 7 bases aligning to TRBD1. Germline V CDR1 and CDR2: MNHNS, SASEGT. The CDR3 length is 16 residues. Trimming removed 6 bases from V and 3 bases from J; junction bases left unmatched: 10.

The chain recombines TRBV2 with TRBJ2-2; 11 nucleotides agree with TRBD2. J was trimmed by 0 bases and V by 6 bases; bases with no gene match: 3. Per the germline V gene, CDR1 is SNHLY and CDR2 is FYNNEI. This CDR3 has 16 amino acids. The CDR3 coding sequence is TGTGCCAGCAGAAAACTAGCGGGAGCGAACACCGGGGAGCTGTTTTTT. Its protein is CASRKLAGANTGELFF.

The chain uses TRBV7-9 and TRBJ1-1; 8 nucleotides line up with TRBD1. Germline loops: CDR1 SEHNR, CDR2 FQNEAQ (reference sequence). Germline trimming cut 5 bases from V and 1 base from J; bases unmatched to any gene: 12. This CDR3 contains 17 residues. CDR3 bases: TGTGCCAGCAGCACCAACAGGGGGTCACCAAGGAACACTGAAGCTTTCTTT. It encodes CASSTNRGSPRNTEAFF.

This clone came up a few times. CDR3 coding DNA: TGTGCCAGCAGCTTCGGGACAGGGGCCTACGAGCAGTACTTC. Translated, it gives CASSFGTGAYEQYF. V usage is TRBV13 and J usage is TRBJ2-7; 10 bases line up with TRBD1. The length of the CDR3 is 14 residues. In germline, CDR1 is PRHDT, CDR2 FYEKMQ (reference sequence). The V gene end was trimmed by 3 bases and the J gene end by 2 bases; junction bases not matched to a gene: 1.

The chain recombines TRBV7-9 with TRBJ2-1, with D tentatively TRBD2 (6 bases). The CDR3 sequence is 17 residues long. Between the trimmed V and J ends, which lost 5 bases and 1 base, there was a span of 18 bases. Germline CDR1 SEHNR, CDR2 FQNEAQ (reference sequence). This CDR3 is CASSPTEEGGSYNEQFF. CDR3 sequence (DNA): TGTGCCAGCAGCCCAACCGAGGAGGGCGGTTCCTACAATGAGCAGTTCTTC.

This sequence joins TRBV11-3 and TRBJ2-7; TRBD2 agrees at 10 bases. The germline CDR1 and CDR2 sequences are SGHNT and YENEEA. The CDR3 runs to 14 residues. V gave up 4 bases and J gave up 7 bases; unmatched junction bases: 7. The CDR3 sequence is CASSSAGGPEEQYF. CDR3 coding DNA: TGTGCCAGCAGCTCAGCGGGAGGGCCAGAAGAGCAGTACTTC.

Note on this clone: A junction end diverges from the germline sequence, so it may reflect a read error. This chain joins TRBV7-7 and TRBJ2-7, with D uncertain. This CDR3 has 13 amino acids. Germline V gene data show CDR1 as SSHAT and CDR2 as FNYEAQ (reference sequence). CDR3 sequence: CASSFAPQEEQYF. The CDR3 DNA reads TGTGCTAGCAGCTTTGCCCCACAAGAAGAGCAGTACTTC.

This sequence joins TRBV7-8 and TRBJ2-7, with 7 bases identical to TRBD1. This CDR3 is built from 15 residues. Germline lookup yields CDR1 SGHVS and CDR2 FQNEAQ. V lost 6 bases, J lost 0 bases, and 8 bases stayed unmatched. The CDR3 sequence is CASRRDRDPSYEQYF. For the CDR3, the DNA is TGTGCCAGCAGACGAGACAGGGATCCCTCCTACGAGCAGTACTTC.

Here the CDR3 reads CASSVGSIQETQYF. DNA of the CDR3: TGTGCCAGCAGCGTAGGTAGTATCCAAGAGACCCAGTACTTC. The chain recombines TRBV9 with TRBJ2-5; D is unclear. CDR1 is SGDLS and CDR2 is YYNGEE in the germline V gene. Trimming pared 0 bases from V and 1 base from J, leaving 7 bases between. The CDR3 covers 14 residues.

The rearrangement links TRBV7-9 to TRBJ2-1; 9 bases agree with TRBD2. V gave up 3 bases and J gave up 6 bases; unmatched junction bases: 3. Per germline, CDR1 SEHNR and CDR2 FQNEAQ (reference sequence). The CDR3 loop spans 14 amino acids. The CDR3: CASSLTSGTNEQFF. The CDR3 coding sequence is TGTGCCAGCAGCTTGACTAGCGGAACCAATGAGCAGTTCTTC.

As concerns this clone: The junction departs from germline at one end; a sequencing error may be responsible. The chain has TRBV5-4 and TRBJ2-7; the D gene is possibly TRBD2 (5 bases). CDR3 length: 15 residues. Germline assignment: CDR1 SGHNT and CDR2 YYREEE (reference sequence). The CDR3 protein is CASSPGLSESVEHYF. CDR3 DNA sequence: TGTGCCAGCAGCCCTGGACTCTCCGAGAGCGTCGAGCACTACTTC. Full variable domain (outside the CDR3, taken from reference TRBV5-4 and TRBJ2-7): ETGVTQSPTHLIKTRGQQVTLRCSSQSGHNTVSWYQQALGQGPQFIFQYYREEENGRGNFPPRFSGLQFPNYSSELNVNALELDDSALYLCASSPGLSESVEHYFGPGTRLTVT.

This chain joins TRBV19 and TRBJ2-2, with unresolved D. V was clipped by 7 bases and J by 0 bases, with 9 bases between them. The germline CDR1 and CDR2 sequences are LNHDA and SQIVND (reference sequence). The CDR3 extends over 14 amino acids. The CDR3 reads CASMGPANTGELFF. CDR3 in DNA: TGTGCCAGTATGGGCCCAGCGAACACCGGGGAGCTGTTTTTT.

The chain couples TRBV10-3 to TRBJ2-3; D is possibly TRBD2 (6 bases). CDR3 length equals 17 residues. The germline V and J ends were trimmed by 8 bases and 1 base, with 22 bases remaining between them. Germline CDR1 reads ENHRY; CDR2 reads SYGVKD. Written as DNA, the CDR3 is TGTGCCATCCTCGACCCATCTAGCGTTGACGGCACAGATACGCAGTATTTT. Translating gives CAILDPSSVDGTDTQYF.

The table lists this clone with a count of one. CDR3 region: CASSLLALAGGRVTDTQYF. CDR3 nucleotide sequence: TGTGCCAGCAGTTTATTAGCCCTAGCGGGAGGAAGGGTCACAGATACGCAGTATTTT. The V and J genes are TRBV27 and TRBJ2-3; 11 nucleotides agree with TRBD2. CDR3 size: 19 residues. Germline V CDR1 and CDR2: MNHEY, SMNVEV (reference sequence). After removal of 1 base from V and 2 bases from J, the junction contained 11 bases not matched to a gene.

This clone was seen a single time. The chain links TRBV30 to TRBJ1-5, with D possibly matching TRBD1 (5 bases). This CDR3 contains 13 residues. V gave up 0 bases and J gave up 7 bases, with 10 bases separating them. Germline V gene lookup returns CDR1 GTSNPN and CDR2 SVGIG (reference sequence). The CDR3 region is CAWSVGEGQPQHF. Here the CDR3 DNA reads TGTGCCTGGAGTGTGGGGGAAGGCCAGCCCCAGCATTTT.

V and J are TRBV2 and TRBJ2-2, with D hard to call. There are 19 residues in the CDR3. V lost 1 base and J 5 bases, leaving 23 bases between the germline ends. Germline loops: CDR1 SNHLY, CDR2 FYNNEI. Here the CDR3 reads CASSEGPLDLFGETGELFF. CDR3 bases: TGTGCCAGCAGTGAAGGTCCCTTAGATTTGTTCGGTGAGACCGGGGAGCTGTTTTTT.

V gene TRBV28 combines with J gene TRBJ2-7; 7 bases match TRBD2. From germline, CDR1 is MDHEN and CDR2 SYDVKM. V trimming: 4 bases; J trimming: 5 bases; junction bases outside the gene matches: 8. The CDR3 has 14 amino acids. The CDR3 protein is CASSSLASGDEQYV. CDR3 DNA: TGTGCCAGCAGTTCCCTCGCCAGCGGGGACGAGCAGTACGTC.

The chain has TRBV2 and TRBJ1-4, with D tentatively TRBD1 (5 bases). This CDR3 is 16 amino acids long. Germline CDR1 and CDR2: SNHLY and FYNNEI. V was pared by 4 bases and J by 0 bases, with 12 bases between. Here the CDR3 DNA reads TGTGCCAGCAGTGTGGGACGGGAGGCAACTAATGAAAAACTGTTTTTT. Its translation is CASSVGREATNEKLFF.

The V and J genes are TRBV5-1 and TRBJ1-1; D is possibly TRBD1 (5 bases). CDR1 is SGHRS, CDR2 YFSETQ, per germline. Trimming shortened V by 5 bases and J by 5 bases, and 22 bases separated the two germline ends. The CDR3 extends over 16 amino acids. The CDR3 DNA follows: TGCGCCAGCAGTCGGAGGTATAACGACGGGGGGACTGAAGCTTTCTTT. It yields the protein CASSRRYNDGGTEAFF.

The chain joins TRBV30 to TRBJ1-4; TRBD1 matches at 12 bases. Germline CDR1 is GTSNPN and CDR2 is SVGIG (reference sequence). With 3 bases clipped from V and 0 bases from J, the junction kept 17 bases outside the gene matches. The CDR3 consists of 21 residues. The CDR3 DNA reads as TGTGCCTGGAGCCTCCTGCTCATCCGGGACAGGGGGCGAACAACTAATGAAAAACTGTTTTTT. Its translation is CAWSLLLIRDRGRTTNEKLFF.

This rearrangement joins TRBV5-1 to TRBJ2-3; the D is unclear. This CDR3 region has 14 residues. The V end lost 2 bases, the J end lost 2 bases, and 9 bases lay between the germline ends. The germline gives CDR1 SGHRS, CDR2 YFSETQ. CDR3 nucleotide sequence: TGCGCCAGCAGCTTTAACCCCTACACAGATACGCAGTATTTT. Translating gives CASSFNPYTDTQYF.

The V gene is TRBV30, the J gene TRBJ1-3; D unresolved. This CDR3 region has 13 residues. V was cut by 4 bases and J by 4 bases, with 11 bases left in between. CDR1 and CDR2 (germline): GTSNPN, SVGIG (reference sequence). The CDR3, as DNA: TGTGCCTGGAACAGAGGGTCCGGAAACACCATATATTTT. Its translation: CAWNRGSGNTIYF.

V gene TRBV28 combines with J gene TRBJ2-7; no clear D gene. V was pared by 5 bases and J by 7 bases, with 15 bases between. The CDR3 sequence is 13 residues long. From germline, CDR1 is MDHEN and CDR2 SYDVKM. Here the CDR3 reads CASSLGWAWEQYV. In DNA form, the CDR3 reads TGTGCCAGCAGTCTAGGATGGGCTTGGGAGCAGTACGTC.

This chain links TRBV19 with TRBJ2-1; D call uncertain. Germline CDR1 is LNHDA and CDR2 is SQIVND (reference sequence). The V end was cut by 5 bases, the J end by 0 bases, with 14 bases between. The CDR3 totals 16 residues. CDR3 protein: CASSGRSRLSYNEQFF. In DNA, the CDR3 is TGTGCCAGTAGTGGGCGTTCGCGTCTCTCCTACAATGAGCAGTTCTTC.

This chain connects TRBV4-2 to TRBJ2-7; tentatively, D is TRBD2 (6 bases). The CDR3 is 16 amino acids. V was shortened by 0 bases and J by 2 bases, with 14 bases between the two germline ends. Germline CDR1 reads LGHNA; CDR2 reads YNFKEQ. CDR3 amino acids: CASSQDGGGTPYEQYF. CDR3 in DNA: TGTGCCAGCAGCCAAGATGGAGGCGGGACCCCCTACGAGCAGTACTTC.